This record covers a single TCR beta chain. Trimming cost V 4 bases and J 8 bases; bases outside gene matches: 8. The CDR3 contains 15 residues. CDR1 is KGHDR, CDR2 SFDVKD, per germline. In the original processing: Reference gene primer amplification gave estimated nucleated cell counts. Profiling relied on immunoSEQ multiplex PCR, and the TCRdb table lists in-frame clones only, not all of them. The DNA gave D and trimming, while V, J and clone size come from that table. The profile covers 15,000 to 20,000 clones, with about 80% appearing a single time and 11% taken by the ten largest. This entry is derived from a study of blood T cell repertoires in COVID-19. Study summary: The United States, Italy and Spain were the sources of the acute and convalescent COVID-19 samples.

This clonotype originated in a man aged 80 or over with acute or convalescent COVID-19. The J gene is TRBJ1-4, the V gene TRBV24-1; 8 nucleotides align to TRBD1. Sequenced material: peripheral blood. CDR3 nucleotide sequence: TGTGCCACCAGTGACCAGGACAGGGTTTGGGAAAAACTGTTTTTT. This sequence encodes CATSDQDRVWEKLFF.